This T cell receptor beta chain was observed in a study of shared clonotypes between healthy human individuals. Study-level results: The small donor group covered limited genetic and exposure diversity. It was observed that around 5% of naive CD4 clonotypes were shared across several donors. Depth was large, yet rarefaction showed that sorted-subset sequencing was incomplete. Generally, naive subsets came out with larger estimated richness than memory subsets.

The CDR3 loop spans 14 amino acids. Looked up from germline, CDR1 is MDHEN and CDR2 is SYDVKM. V gave up 6 bases and J gave up 4 bases; unmatched junction bases: 5. Remarks on this clone: No antigen is known for it. This CDR3 is also generated by other DNA sequences in the sample.

Profiling relied on immunoSEQ multiplex PCR, and the TCRdb table lists in-frame clones only, not all of them. Of about 2.4 million clones in the sample, more than 90% were seen once. This sequence originates from a man aged 18 to 29 in good health. This chain uses TRBV28 with TRBJ1-4, with 7 bases aligning to TRBD1. Sequenced input: naive CD4+ T cells sorted from blood. Subset meaning: CD45RA+ positively selected. CDR3 sequence reads: CASSSGQVNEKLFF. DNA for the CDR3: TGTGCCAGCAGCTCAGGACAGGTTAATGAAAAACTGTTTTTT. Variable domain in full (rest from reference TRBV28 and TRBJ1-4): DVKVTQSSRYLVKRTGEKVFLECVQDMDHENMFWYRQDPGLGLRLIYFSYDVKMKEKGDIPEGYSVSREKKERFSLILESASTNQTSMYLCASSSGQVNEKLFFGSGTQLSVL.